These 21 T cell receptor beta chains were sequenced from one sample in a study of sequential checkpoint blockade in melanoma. Clones were read by immunoSEQ multiplex PCR, and TCRdb kept only the in-frame ones, dropping some. The table has about 12,000 clones, 70% to 80% seen once; the top ten hold 10%. Documented treatment: randomized to nivolumab then ipilimumab (arm A) or the reverse (arm B). Here the sequenced sample was CD8+ T cells sorted from blood (inferred from file names), taken from a patient given nivolumab and ipilimumab in sequence. The receptors were gathered from a human donor with melanoma.

This clone showed up just once. The chain joins TRBV15 to TRBJ2-3; TRBD1 matches 8 bases. With 4 bases clipped from V and 5 bases from J, the junction kept 11 bases outside the gene matches. Germline V gives CDR1 LNHNV, CDR2 YYDKDF (reference sequence). CDR3 length: 16 residues. CDR3 in DNA: TGTGCCACCAGCACACCAGGGGGCCTTGAAGGAGATACGCAGTATTTT. This encodes CATSTPGGLEGDTQYF.

The genes are TRBV19 and TRBJ1-1; 7 bases line up with TRBD1. The CDR3 covers 17 residues. J gave up 0 bases and V 5 bases, and 12 bases lay outside the gene matches. Germline V gene sequence: CDR1 LNHDA, CDR2 SQIVND (reference sequence). The DNA for the CDR3 is TGTGCCAGTAGTCATCCGGGACAGCCTGATATGAACACTGAAGCTTTCTTT. This encodes CASSHPGQPDMNTEAFF.

Remarks on this clone: A junction boundary mismatches the germline segment, possibly from a read error. Other DNA sequences in the sample encode the same CDR3. The V and J genes are TRBV5-4 and TRBJ1-6; no firm D call. This CDR3 region has 16 residues. CDR1 is SGHNT and CDR2 is YYREEE in the germline V gene (reference sequence). The CDR3 DNA is TGCGCCAGCAGCCTTACCCACCGGGATCCACCGACACCCCTCCACTTT. It yields the protein CASSLTHRDPPTPLHF. Supplemented by reference TRBV5-4 and TRBJ1-6, the full variable domain reads ETGVTQSPTHLIKTRGQQVTLRCSSQSGHNTVSWYQQALGQGPQFIFQYYREEENGRGNFPPRFSGLQFPNYSSELNVNALELDDSALYLCASSLTHRDPPTPLHFGNGTRLTVT.

The chain combines TRBV5-1 with TRBJ2-7; 8 bases are shared with TRBD1. Germline V gene lookup returns CDR1 SGHRS and CDR2 YFSETQ. V lost 4 bases and J lost 4; bases outside the gene matches: 7. CDR3 length equals 14 residues. In DNA, the CDR3 is TGCGCCAGCAGCCCGGGACAGGCATTGTACGAGCAGTACTTC. Protein sequence: CASSPGQALYEQYF.

The J gene is TRBJ2-2, the V gene TRBV27; D remains unclear. Trimming removed 2 bases from V and 2 bases from J, with 3 bases in between. CDR3 length: 13 residues. CDR1 is MNHEY, CDR2 SMNVEV, per germline (reference sequence). CDR3 coding DNA: TGTGCCAGCAGTTTAACAAACACCGGGGAGCTGTTTTTT. As protein: CASSLTNTGELFF.

The gene calls are TRBV30 and TRBJ2-1, with 8 bases matching TRBD1. This CDR3 spans 14 amino acids. With V trimmed by 3 bases and J by 6 bases, 7 bases remained unmatched. From germline, CDR1 is GTSNPN and CDR2 SVGIG (reference sequence). CDR3 amino acids: CAWRSGRGRNEQFF. CDR3 nucleotide sequence: TGTGCCTGGAGATCAGGCAGGGGGCGCAATGAGCAGTTCTTC.

The chain has TRBV27 and TRBJ2-1; D may be TRBD2 (6 bases). V was clipped by 3 bases and J by 16 bases, with 13 bases between them. The V gene's germline CDR1 is MNHEY and CDR2 SMNVEV (reference sequence). The CDR3 extends over 11 amino acids. The chain's CDR3 is CASSLTGLLFF. The CDR3 bases are TGTGCCAGCAGTTTGACGGGACTGCTTTTCTTC.

J is TRBJ2-7 and V is TRBV7-2; D is unclear. The V and J ends lost 1 base and 3 bases respectively, with 7 bases between them. The CDR3 has 13 residues. The germline V gene has CDR1 SGHTA and CDR2 FQGNSA. For the CDR3, the DNA is TGTGCCAGCAGCTTAGTGGCCAACTACGAGCAGTACTTC. It translates to CASSLVANYEQYF. The variable domain in full, with the rest retrieved from reference TRBV7-2 and TRBJ2-7, is GAGVSQSPSNKVTEKGKDVELRCDPISGHTALYWYRQSLGQGLEFLIYFQGNSAPDKSGLPSDRFSAERTGGSVSTLTIQRTQQEDSAVYLCASSLVANYEQYFGPGTRLTVT.

This clone has more than one count but fewer than ten. The CDR3 here is CASSPFSGANVLTF. In DNA, the CDR3 is TGTGCCAGCAGCCCGTTCTCTGGGGCCAACGTCCTGACTTTC. The V gene is TRBV16, the J gene TRBJ2-6; unclear D gene. The CDR3 is 14 amino acids. Trimming cost V 4 bases and J 0 bases, with 4 bases left between them. The germline gives CDR1 KGHSY, CDR2 FQNENV.

The chain employs TRBV6-6 and TRBJ2-7; D is ambiguous. Germline-derived CDR1 and CDR2 are MNHNY and SVGAGI (reference sequence). The ends were cut back, 7 bases at V and 0 bases at J, with 4 bases in the middle. This CDR3 region has 11 residues. CDR3 bases: TGTGCCAGCACGAGCTCCTACGAGCAGTACTTC. Its translation: CASTSSYEQYF.

The chain recombines TRBV7-6 with TRBJ2-3, with 12 bases aligning to TRBD2. Germline CDR1 SGHVS, CDR2 FNYEAQ. The CDR3 is made up of 17 amino acids. The V gene end was trimmed by 1 base and the J gene end by 5 bases; junction bases not matched to a gene: 7. The DNA for the CDR3 is TGTGCCAGCAGCTTAGGTTGGCTAGCGGGAGGGGGAGATACGCAGTATTTT. This translates into CASSLGWLAGGGDTQYF.

The chain is built from TRBV7-6 and TRBJ2-7; weak D call: TRBD2 (6 bases). Germline CDR1 SGHVS, CDR2 FNYEAQ. CDR3 length: 13 residues. Deletions cut 5 bases from V and 1 base from J, with 9 bases between. Here the CDR3 reads CASSRLESYEQYF. CDR3 nucleotide sequence: TGTGCCAGCAGCCGACTAGAATCCTACGAGCAGTACTTC.

This clone was picked up a small number of times. V usage is TRBV4-2 and J usage is TRBJ2-7; TRBD1 aligns across 7 bases. CDR3 length equals 13 residues. Trimming removed 4 bases from V and 6 bases from J; junction bases left unmatched: 6. Per the germline V gene, CDR1 is LGHNA and CDR2 is YNFKEQ. The CDR3: CASSLDRVREQYF. For the CDR3, the DNA is TGTGCCAGCAGCCTCGACAGGGTCCGCGAGCAGTACTTC.

This clone turned up a few times. The gene calls are TRBV11-2 and TRBJ2-7, with a tentative D call TRBD2 (6 bases). Trimming cost V 1 base and J 2 bases, with 9 bases left between them. The CDR3 is made up of 14 amino acids. CDR1 and CDR2 (germline): SGHAT, FQNNGV. CDR3 in amino acids: CASSLVAGTYEQYF. For the CDR3, the DNA is TGTGCCAGCAGCTTAGTCGCGGGAACCTACGAGCAGTACTTC.

The V call is TRBV4-1, the J call TRBJ2-3; possibly TRBD2 for D (6 bases). Between the trimmed V and J ends, which lost 0 bases and 1 base, there was a span of 11 bases. The CDR3 is 16 amino acids. Germline V lookup: CDR1 MGHRA, CDR2 YSYEKL. The CDR3 is CASSQDSPSGTDTQYF. CDR3 nucleotide sequence: TGCGCCAGCAGCCAAGATAGTCCTAGCGGCACAGATACGCAGTATTTT.

This sequence joins TRBV4-1 and TRBJ2-1, with 10 bases fitting TRBD2. V shed 2 bases, J shed 6 bases, and the junction held 7 bases outside the gene matches. CDR1 is MGHRA, CDR2 YSYEKL, per germline. This CDR3 comprises 16 residues. The DNA of the CDR3 is TGCGCCAGCAGCCAATTACCCGGGACTAGCGCCAATGAGCAGTTCTTC. Its protein is CASSQLPGTSANEQFF.

This clone is a singleton in its sample. This sequence joins TRBV9 and TRBJ2-1; a possible D gene is TRBD2 (6 bases). V was cut by 5 bases and J by 0 bases, with 12 bases left in between. This CDR3 is 15 amino acids long. The V gene's germline CDR1 is SGDLS and CDR2 YYNGEE. CDR3 nucleotide sequence: TGTGCCAGCAGTACGGAGGGATTCTCCTACAATGAGCAGTTCTTC. It yields the protein CASSTEGFSYNEQFF.

This clone is a singleton in its sample. The CDR3 loop is CASSHLTAEQFF. The CDR3 bases are TGCGCCAGCAGCCACCTAACAGCGGAACAGTTCTTC. The V gene is TRBV4-1, the J gene TRBJ2-1; perhaps TRBD2 as D (5 bases). Trimming pared 3 bases from V and 13 bases from J, leaving 13 bases between. Germline assignment: CDR1 MGHRA and CDR2 YSYEKL. The CDR3 is 12 residues long.

This clone was found once. The CDR3 here is CASSQDRFSGRGNEQFF. In DNA, the CDR3 is TGTGCCAGCAGCCAAGATCGGTTTAGCGGGAGAGGAAATGAGCAGTTCTTC. The rearrangement joins TRBV4-2 to TRBJ2-1; TRBD2 agrees at 9 bases. Germline CDR1 and CDR2: LGHNA and YNFKEQ. V trimming: 0 bases; J trimming: 7 bases; junction bases outside the gene matches: 10. CDR3 length: 17 amino acids.

The chain is built from TRBV4-1 and TRBJ2-5; possible D gene TRBD2, 8 bases. The CDR3 has 17 residues. Germline V gene data show CDR1 as MGHRA and CDR2 as YSYEKL. The V end was cut by 4 bases, the J end by 5 bases, with 23 bases between. CDR3 loop: CASSLDSTGGGWETQYF. The CDR3 bases are TGCGCCAGCAGCCTTGATAGTACGGGAGGGGGCTGGGAGACCCAGTACTTC.

This clone was picked up a small number of times. The junction shows a germline mismatch at one end, possibly a read error. This chain links TRBV7-3 with TRBJ2-7, with TRBD1 matching 8 bases. Germline CDR1 SGHTA, CDR2 FQGTGA. The CDR3 covers 15 residues. The CDR3 here is CASSQGQTGEYEQYF. Written as DNA, the CDR3 is TGCGCCAGCAGCCAAGGTCAGACAGGGGAGTACGAGCAGTACTTC. The whole variable domain, filled in from reference TRBV7-3 and TRBJ2-7, reads GAGVSQTPSNKVTEKGKYVELRCDPISGHTALYWYRQSLGQGPEFLIYFQGTGAADDSGLPNDRFFAVRPEGSVSTLKIQRTERGDSAVYLCASSQGQTGEYEQYFGPGTRLTVT.